A single sample gave rise to the 7 T cell receptor beta chains below, sequenced in a study of cytomegalovirus exposure and HLA in healthy donors. Primers included in the PCR were 60 Vbeta and 13 Jbeta primers. Sequenced by immunoSEQ multiplex PCR; TCRdb stores in-frame clones only, minus some. This sample's table has 100,000 to 150,000 clones. Sequencing was performed on PBMCs. These receptors originate from a woman in her thirties or forties in good health and CMV-seronegative.

The chain recombines TRBV5-1 with TRBJ1-5; D not resolved. CDR1 SGHRS and CDR2 YFSETQ come from the germline V gene. This CDR3 comprises 15 residues. V was cut by 0 bases and J by 4 bases, with 11 bases left in between. CDR3 region: CASSLAGSENQPQHF. CDR3 bases: TGCGCCAGCAGCTTGGCCGGAAGCGAAAATCAGCCCCAGCATTTT.

The J gene is TRBJ1-4, the V gene TRBV7-2, with 8 bases identical to TRBD1. This CDR3 has 15 residues. J gave up 5 bases and V 5 bases, and 7 bases lay outside the gene matches. The germline V gene encodes CDR1 SGHTA and CDR2 FQGNSA. CDR3 bases: TGTGCCAGCAGCCGTACAGGGGGTGAAAATGAAAAACTGTTTTTT. As protein: CASSRTGGENEKLFF.

The V gene is TRBV29-1, the J gene TRBJ1-2; D is possibly TRBD1 (5 bases). The germline V gene has CDR1 SQVTM and CDR2 ANQGSEA. The V gene lost 2 bases and the J gene lost 4 bases, with 8 bases spanning the gap. CDR3 length equals 12 residues. The CDR3 region is CSVEQGTYGYTF. The CDR3 DNA reads as TGCAGCGTTGAACAGGGAACCTATGGCTACACCTTC.

CDR3: CASSLEGRGNNSPLHF. The DNA of the CDR3 is TGCGCCAGCAGCTTGGAAGGTCGGGGGAATAATTCACCCCTCCACTTT. The rearrangement links TRBV5-1 to TRBJ1-6, with D perhaps TRBD1 (5 bases). Germline lookup yields CDR1 SGHRS and CDR2 YFSETQ. The CDR3 is 16 residues long. Between the trimmed V and J ends, which lost 0 bases and 5 bases, there was a span of 12 bases.

The rearrangement uses TRBV6-6 and TRBJ1-2; 10 nucleotides line up with TRBD1. Germline V gives CDR1 MNHNY, CDR2 SVGAGI (reference sequence). The CDR3 runs 16 residues. Trimming removed 6 bases from V and 8 bases from J; junction bases left unmatched: 15. In nucleotides, the CDR3 is TGTGCCAGCAGCCTACTCCGGGACAGGGGTTTTAGAGGCTACACCTTC. Its translation is CASSLLRDRGFRGYTF.

CDR3 nucleotides: TGCGCCAGCAGCTCTCAGGTGACTAATGAAAAACTGTTTTTT. Residues: CASSSQVTNEKLFF. This sequence joins TRBV4-1 and TRBJ1-4; no clear D gene. The V and J ends lost 5 bases and 2 bases respectively, with 9 bases between them. This CDR3 has 14 residues. In germline, CDR1 is MGHRA, CDR2 YSYEKL.

The chain uses TRBV6-1 and TRBJ1-3; a possible D gene is TRBD1 (6 bases). There are 15 residues in the CDR3. V was pared by 7 bases and J by 0 bases, with 13 bases between. Looked up from germline, CDR1 is MNHNS and CDR2 is SASEGT. The CDR3 nucleotides read TGTGCCAGCACTCTGGACAGTAGCTCTGGAAACACCATATATTTT. Residues: CASTLDSSSGNTIYF.